Below, 10 T cell receptor beta chains from the same sample are listed, as sequenced in a study of shared clonotypes between healthy human individuals. Using immunoSEQ multiplex PCR, the repertoire was profiled, and TCRdb retains in-frame clones only, with some absent. The table shows 2.5 million or so clones, with approximately 92% occurring only once. What was sequenced was naive CD4+ T cells sorted from blood. Regarding subset: CD45RA+ positively selected. The source is a man aged 18 to 35 in good health.

The chain employs TRBV6-1 and TRBJ1-1, with D possibly matching TRBD1 (5 bases). Germline CDR1 reads MNHNS; CDR2 reads SASEGT. V lost 6 bases, J lost 11 bases, and 19 bases lay in between. CDR3 length: 13 residues. The CDR3 DNA reads as TGTGCCAGCAGGCTACAGGCCAGCAGGACGGCTTTCTTT. Its protein is CASRLQASRTAFF.

The chain carries TRBV9 and TRBJ2-1; possible D gene TRBD2, 5 bases. The CDR3 has 14 residues. Germline V gene lookup returns CDR1 SGDLS and CDR2 YYNGEE. The V end lost 6 bases, the J end lost 5 bases, and 15 bases lay between the germline ends. The CDR3 is CASKSREKDNEQFF. The CDR3 region has the DNA TGTGCCAGCAAATCAAGGGAGAAAGACAATGAGCAGTTCTTC.

J is TRBJ2-2 and V is TRBV9; no clear D. Germline V gene lookup returns CDR1 SGDLS and CDR2 YYNGEE. Between the trimmed V and J ends, which lost 0 bases and 4 bases, there was a span of 10 bases. The CDR3 spans 15 residues. This chain's CDR3 is CASSVDGPPTGELFF. Written as DNA, the CDR3 is TGTGCCAGCAGCGTAGATGGGCCGCCCACCGGGGAGCTGTTTTTT.

This chain uses TRBV6-5 with TRBJ2-7, with 14 bases lining up with TRBD2. The germline gives CDR1 MNHEY, CDR2 SVGAGI. The CDR3 covers 14 residues. V dropped 5 bases and J dropped 4; count of bases not matched to a gene: 1. CDR3 protein: CASSRTSGRYEQYF. The CDR3 DNA reads as TGTGCCAGCAGTCGGACTAGCGGGAGGTACGAGCAGTACTTC.

The CDR3 DNA reads TGTGCCACCAGCAGAGATGGCAGTTACACCGGGGAGCTGTTTTTT. Translated: CATSRDGSYTGELFF. The chain joins TRBV15 to TRBJ2-2; D not certain. The CDR3 extends over 15 amino acids. V gave up 0 bases and J gave up 3 bases, with 8 bases separating them. Per germline, CDR1 LNHNV and CDR2 YYDKDF (reference sequence).

The V gene is TRBV5-8, the J gene TRBJ1-4; D possibly corresponds to TRBD1 (5 bases). Germline V gene sequence: CDR1 SGHTS, CDR2 YDEGEE. V lost 0 bases, J lost 5 bases, and 8 bases lay in between. The CDR3 length is 14 residues. CDR3 residues: CASSLGQKNEKLFF. CDR3 in DNA: TGTGCCAGCAGCTTGGGACAGAAGAATGAAAAACTGTTTTTT.

The V gene is TRBV30, the J gene TRBJ2-1, with D possibly being TRBD1 (6 bases). Germline loops: CDR1 GTSNPN, CDR2 SVGIG (reference sequence). The CDR3 spans 14 residues. Trimming took off 4 bases at V and 4 bases at J, with 14 bases between the two ends. The CDR3 is CAWNPGQGYNEQFF. The CDR3 nucleotides are TGTGCCTGGAACCCCGGGCAGGGGTACAATGAGCAGTTCTTC.

This chain uses TRBV5-1 with TRBJ2-1; 10 bases align to TRBD1. The CDR3 extends over 14 amino acids. V dropped 9 bases and J dropped 4; count of bases not matched to a gene: 7. Germline CDR1 SGHRS, CDR2 YFSETQ. The CDR3 spells CATSRGQGYNEQFF. The CDR3 DNA follows: TGCGCCACGAGCAGGGGACAGGGGTACAATGAGCAGTTCTTC.

This clone turned up a few times. The chain combines TRBV19 with TRBJ1-1; 7 positions agree with TRBD1. This CDR3 is 14 amino acids long. With V trimmed by 8 bases and J by 0 bases, 6 bases remained unmatched. Germline lookup yields CDR1 LNHDA and CDR2 SQIVND (reference sequence). CDR3 bases: TGTGCCAGTCGTCAGGGGGGCTTGAACACTGAAGCTTTCTTT. Translating gives CASRQGGLNTEAFF.

Comments on this clone: Other DNA sequences within the sample encode an identical CDR3. The chain uses TRBV7-2 and TRBJ1-1; TRBD1 matches at 7 bases. CDR3 length equals 13 residues. Germline CDR1 is SGHTA and CDR2 is FQGNSA. V gave up 4 bases and J gave up 5 bases; unmatched junction bases: 4. The CDR3 region is CASSSDRVTEAFF. DNA for the CDR3: TGTGCCAGCAGCTCAGACAGGGTTACTGAAGCTTTCTTT.